The 25 T cell receptor beta chains below were found in one sample sequenced in a study of cytomegalovirus exposure and HLA in healthy donors. Primers: 60 Vbeta forward and 13 Jbeta reverse. Data came from immunoSEQ multiplex PCR; TCRdb stores just in-frame clones and leaves some out. Of more than 100,000 clones listed, 80% are singletons. Sequenced sample: PBMCs. All receptors derive from a man aged 50 or older in good health and CMV-seronegative.

V is TRBV14 and J is TRBJ1-5; D call uncertain. Germline-derived CDR1 and CDR2 are SGHDN and FVKESK. This CDR3 contains 16 residues. V lost 4 bases and J 7 bases, leaving 20 bases between the germline ends. DNA for the CDR3: TGTGCCAGCAGCCCTCGGGGTAGGGAACACTGGCAGCCCCAGCATTTT. Translation gives CASSPRGREHWQPQHF.

This chain joins TRBV7-8 and TRBJ1-3; 11 nucleotides line up with TRBD1. V shed 2 bases and J 9 bases; nucleotides not matched to a gene: 6. Per germline, CDR1 SGHVS and CDR2 FQNEAQ. The CDR3 consists of 15 residues. The CDR3 DNA is TGTGCCAGCAGCTTAATGGGACAGGGGGTTATCACCATATATTTT. Its translation is CASSLMGQGVITIYF.

This chain links TRBV28 with TRBJ1-1; tentative D call: TRBD1 (6 bases). The CDR3 totals 19 residues. V was shortened by 6 bases and J by 0 bases, with 26 bases between the two germline ends. Germline V gene data show CDR1 as MDHEN and CDR2 as SYDVKM. DNA of the CDR3: TGTGCCAGCAGCCTACTAGGGGGGAGGGGGAGAAGAATGAACACTGAAGCTTTCTTT. Translating it yields CASSLLGGRGRRMNTEAFF.

The chain links TRBV28 to TRBJ1-1, with 7 bases matching TRBD1. From germline, CDR1 is MDHEN and CDR2 SYDVKM. The CDR3 runs to 14 residues. The V segment lost 4 bases and the J segment 0 bases; nucleotides outside the gene matches: 2. The chain's CDR3 is CASSSQGLNTEAFF. CDR3 DNA sequence: TGTGCCAGCAGTTCACAGGGGTTGAACACTGAAGCTTTCTTT. Full variable domain (outside the CDR3, taken from reference TRBV28 and TRBJ1-1): DVKVTQSSRYLVKRTGEKVFLECVQDMDHENMFWYRQDPGLGLRLIYFSYDVKMKEKGDIPEGYSVSREKKERFSLILESASTNQTSMYLCASSSQGLNTEAFFGQGTRLTVV.

The chain combines TRBV7-9 with TRBJ2-1; 15 nucleotides align to TRBD2. Trimming at V came to 1 base and at J to 10 bases, leaving 14 bases not matched to a gene. There are 19 residues in the CDR3. Per the germline V gene, CDR1 is SEHNR and CDR2 is FQNEAQ (reference sequence). CDR3 sequence reads: CASSLEVGLAGGASWEQFF. Written as DNA, the CDR3 is TGTGCCAGCAGCTTAGAAGTCGGACTAGCGGGGGGGGCTTCTTGGGAGCAGTTCTTC.

This chain uses TRBV30 with TRBJ1-1; 7 nucleotides align to TRBD1. The V segment lost 1 base and the J segment 3 bases; nucleotides outside the gene matches: 2. From germline, CDR1 is GTSNPN and CDR2 SVGIG (reference sequence). CDR3 length equals 13 residues. CDR3 nucleotides: TGTGCCTGGAGTGGACAGGGAGACACTGAAGCTTTCTTT. Protein product: CAWSGQGDTEAFF.

The chain combines TRBV11-3 with TRBJ2-5; 9 bases are shared with TRBD1. Trimming cost V 5 bases and J 5 bases; bases outside gene matches: 12. CDR3 size: 16 residues. Germline values: CDR1 SGHNT, CDR2 YENEEA. The CDR3 DNA reads as TGTGCCAGCAGCCCGAGGACAGGGGACGAGGCGGAGACCCAGTACTTC. Amino acids: CASSPRTGDEAETQYF.

The chain uses TRBV4-1 and TRBJ2-3; 9 bases fit TRBD1. The CDR3 is 18 residues long. V shed 2 bases and J 2 bases; nucleotides not matched to a gene: 11. CDR1 MGHRA and CDR2 YSYEKL come from the germline V gene. CDR3 DNA sequence: TGCGCCAGCAGCCAACTTCGCATCGGACAGGGGTACACAGATACGCAGTATTTT. The encoded protein is CASSQLRIGQGYTDTQYF.

The rearrangement links TRBV27 to TRBJ2-5; TRBD2 aligns across 11 bases. The germline gives CDR1 MNHEY, CDR2 SMNVEV (reference sequence). The CDR3 covers 16 residues. V shed 6 bases, J shed 6 bases, and the junction held 12 bases outside the gene matches. CDR3 bases: TGTGCCAGCAGCTCCCTAGCGGGGGGCGGGGTACAGACCCAGTACTTC. Protein product: CASSSLAGGGVQTQYF.

The gene calls are TRBV10-3 and TRBJ2-3; TRBD1 matches at 8 bases. V was pared by 6 bases and J by 5 bases, with 4 bases of the junction left unmatched. The CDR3 is made up of 13 amino acids. Germline CDR1 is ENHRY and CDR2 is SYGVKD. CDR3 in DNA: TGTGCCATCAGGGGACAGGAGGAAGATACGCAGTATTTT. Its translation: CAIRGQEEDTQYF.

This chain joins TRBV9 and TRBJ2-3, with 12 nucleotides matching TRBD2. The trim removed 3 bases at V and 5 bases at J, leaving 4 bases unmatched. This CDR3 contains 15 residues. CDR1 is SGDLS, CDR2 YYNGEE, per germline. CDR3 protein: CASSDLAGGLDTQYF. In nucleotides, the CDR3 is TGTGCCAGCAGCGACCTAGCGGGGGGGCTAGATACGCAGTATTTT.

In its sample, this clone was seen once. The chain joins TRBV6-5 to TRBJ1-2, with a tentative D call TRBD1 (6 bases). V lost 5 bases and J 4 bases, leaving 11 bases between the germline ends. CDR3 length equals 13 residues. Germline CDR1 MNHEY, CDR2 SVGAGI. CDR3 DNA sequence: TGTGCCAGCAGTACACAGGGCAGCTATGGCTACACCTTC. Translated: CASSTQGSYGYTF.

This clone was counted between two and nine times. The V call is TRBV9, the J call TRBJ2-3; D may be TRBD1 (6 bases). Trimming took off 0 bases at V and 6 bases at J, with 11 bases between the two ends. This CDR3 spans 14 amino acids. Germline loops: CDR1 SGDLS, CDR2 YYNGEE. The chain's CDR3 is CASSVVAGVDTQYF. CDR3 bases: TGTGCCAGCAGCGTAGTGGCAGGGGTGGATACGCAGTATTTT. The full variable domain, rest sourced from reference TRBV9 and TRBJ2-3, is DSGVTQTPKHLITATGQRVTLRCSPRSGDLSVYWYQQSLDQGLQFLIQYYNGEERAKGNILERFSAQQFPDLHSELNLSSLELGDSALYFCASSVVAGVDTQYFGPGTRLTVL.

This clone was counted between two and nine times. The chain has TRBV6-5 and TRBJ2-3, with TRBD2 identical over 10 bases. The length of the CDR3 is 16 residues. Trimming removed 3 bases from V and 3 bases from J; junction bases left unmatched: 6. CDR1 is MNHEY, CDR2 SVGAGI, per germline. The CDR3 DNA is TGTGCCAGCAGTTATTCCGCTAGCGGGGGAACAGATACGCAGTATTTT. This codes for CASSYSASGGTDTQYF.

The gene calls are TRBV29-1 and TRBJ2-1; TRBD1 matches at 9 bases. The CDR3 spans 13 residues. Trimming removed 5 bases from V and 3 bases from J; junction bases left unmatched: 2. CDR1 SQVTM and CDR2 ANQGSEA come from the germline V gene. The CDR3 loop is CSVTGGRYNEQFF. The CDR3 DNA sequence: TGCAGCGTTACAGGGGGCCGCTACAATGAGCAGTTCTTC.

This clone was counted only a few times. V usage is TRBV4-1 and J usage is TRBJ1-5, with D tentatively TRBD1 (6 bases). Per germline, CDR1 MGHRA and CDR2 YSYEKL. V lost 1 base and J lost 4, with 14 bases in between. The CDR3 has 16 residues. CDR3 bases: TGCGCCAGCAGCCAAGGGGGGGGCCCAGATAATCAGCCCCAGCATTTT. The encoded protein is CASSQGGGPDNQPQHF.

The gene calls are TRBV7-9 and TRBJ2-1; 10 positions match TRBD1. The CDR3 extends over 14 amino acids. Germline V lookup: CDR1 SEHNR, CDR2 FQNEAQ (reference sequence). V lost 3 bases and J lost 7; bases outside the gene matches: 3. CDR3 sequence reads: CASSLPGQGNEQFF. In DNA, the CDR3 is TGTGCCAGCAGCTTGCCGGGACAGGGGAATGAGCAGTTCTTC.

The chain combines TRBV5-6 with TRBJ1-6; TRBD1 matches at 8 bases. Per the germline V gene, CDR1 is SGHDT and CDR2 is YYEEEE. V dropped 2 bases and J dropped 9; count of bases not matched to a gene: 13. This CDR3 is 17 amino acids long. The CDR3 here is CASSLRVTGVMGSPLHF. For the CDR3, the DNA is TGTGCCAGCAGCTTACGAGTGACAGGGGTTATGGGTTCACCCCTCCACTTT.

Only one count was recorded for this clone. V is TRBV29-1 and J is TRBJ2-1; 8 bases are a match to TRBD1. V lost 7 bases and J lost 6; bases outside the gene matches: 5. The germline V gene has CDR1 SQVTM and CDR2 ANQGSEA. This CDR3 has 12 amino acids. The CDR3 coding sequence is TGCAGCGCCTGGGACAGGTCCAATGAGCAGTTCTTC. It yields the protein CSAWDRSNEQFF.

The chain carries TRBV14 and TRBJ1-4, with 7 bases aligning to TRBD1. J was trimmed by 0 bases and V by 5 bases; bases with no gene match: 15. CDR3 length: 19 amino acids. Germline-derived CDR1 and CDR2 are SGHDN and FVKESK. In nucleotides, the CDR3 is TGTGCCAGCAGCGTCAAAGGGGGCTCCCGGTTCTCAACTAATGAAAAACTGTTTTTT. It specifies CASSVKGGSRFSTNEKLFF.

The chain links TRBV2 to TRBJ2-7; tentative D call: TRBD2 (6 bases). Germline CDR1 and CDR2: SNHLY and FYNNEI. The CDR3 contains 12 residues. The V end lost 4 bases, the J end lost 7 bases, and 11 bases lay between the germline ends. The CDR3 coding sequence is TGTGCCAGCAGTGTTTGGGCGGGGGAGCAGTACTTC. This encodes CASSVWAGEQYF. The whole variable domain, filled in from reference TRBV2 and TRBJ2-7, reads EPEVTQTPSHQVTQMGQEVILRCVPISNHLYFYWYRQILGQKVEFLVSFYNNEISEKSEIFDDQFSVERPDGSNFTLKIRSTKLEDSAMYFCASSVWAGEQYFGPGTRLTVT.

The chain links TRBV7-3 to TRBJ2-3; the D gene is possibly TRBD1 (6 bases). V lost 1 base, J lost 2 bases, and 13 bases lay in between. In germline, CDR1 is SGHTA, CDR2 FQGTGA. The CDR3 totals 16 residues. The CDR3 DNA is TGTGCCAGCAGCTTAATCCCCGGACAGCTCACAGATACGCAGTATTTT. It translates to CASSLIPGQLTDTQYF.

This clone is a singleton in its sample. V is TRBV28 and J is TRBJ2-5, with TRBD2 matching 9 bases. V lost 6 bases and J lost 5; bases outside the gene matches: 13. The CDR3 spans 16 residues. Germline lookup yields CDR1 MDHEN and CDR2 SYDVKM. This CDR3 is CASSPSGITISETQYF. DNA of the CDR3: TGTGCCAGCAGCCCTAGCGGGATTACTATCTCGGAGACCCAGTACTTC.

J is TRBJ1-5 and V is TRBV18; a weak D match, TRBD1 (5 bases). CDR3 length: 13 residues. Germline V gene sequence: CDR1 KGHSH, CDR2 LQKENI. Trimming removed 4 bases from V and 8 bases from J, with 12 bases in between. This chain's CDR3 is CASSRGQKEPQHF. The CDR3 DNA is TGTGCCAGCTCACGCGGACAAAAGGAGCCCCAGCATTTT.

The chain is built from TRBV6-6 and TRBJ2-5, with TRBD1 identical over 7 bases. After removal of 5 bases from V and 4 bases from J, the junction contained 7 bases not matched to a gene. CDR1 is MNHNY and CDR2 is SVGAGI in the germline V gene (reference sequence). CDR3 length: 14 residues. CDR3 nucleotides: TGTGCCAGCAGTCCCCTGACAGGGACAGAGACCCAGTACTTC. As protein: CASSPLTGTETQYF.